This passage covers 18 T cell receptor beta chains from one sample sequenced in a study of identical twins. Via MiXCR, TCRdb re-called the 5' RACE reads, giving one row per CDR3 protein. The repertoire holds around 570,000 distinct CDR3 sequences, with over 8.5% as singletons. The same data also contributed to another study, on yellow fever vaccine responses in identical twins.

Sequencing input: PBMCs. All receptors derive from a woman under 30 in good health.

Worth noting for this clonotype: The conserved phenylalanine or tryptophan is not found at the CDR3 terminus, so this likely reflects a read error. This sequence joins TRBV20-1 and TRBJ2-5; tentative D call: TRBD2 (6 bases). The ends were cut back, 4 bases at V and 1 base at J, with 10 bases in the middle. The CDR3 runs to 13 residues. Germline V gives CDR1 DFQATT, CDR2 SNEGSKA (reference sequence). The CDR3, as DNA: TGCAGTGCTACGGGGGTAGCCCAAGAGACCCAGTACCTC. This encodes CSATGVAQETQYL.

The rearrangement uses TRBV11-3 and TRBJ2-2, with D maybe TRBD1 (6 bases). The V and J ends lost 0 bases and 0 bases respectively, with 11 bases between them. This CDR3 has 17 amino acids. From germline, CDR1 is SGHNT and CDR2 YENEEA. CDR3 in DNA: TGTGCCAGCAGCTTAGATCTTGGGGGCGCGAACACCGGGGAGCTGTTTTTT. Its translation is CASSLDLGGANTGELFF.

This clonotype was recorded a few times. This rearrangement joins TRBV7-8 to TRBJ2-7; tentative D call: TRBD1 (5 bases). The CDR3 is made up of 15 amino acids. V lost 0 bases and J lost 6, with 15 bases in between. The V gene's germline CDR1 is SGHVS and CDR2 FQNEAQ. In DNA form, the CDR3 reads TGTGCCAGCAGCTTAGCGGCAGGGAAACATGGCGAGCAGTACTTC. It encodes CASSLAAGKHGEQYF.

This clonotype was recorded a few times. The rearrangement uses TRBV5-1 and TRBJ2-5; 9 positions match TRBD1. CDR1 and CDR2 from the germline V gene are SGHRS and YFSETQ. Losses at the gene ends were 0 bases for V and 5 bases for J; bases not matched to a gene: 8. CDR3 length: 16 residues. The CDR3 is CASSLEPGQGRETQYF. The CDR3 DNA is TGCGCCAGCAGCTTGGAACCGGGACAGGGAAGGGAGACCCAGTACTTC.

J is TRBJ2-1 and V is TRBV15, with 9 bases identical to TRBD1. The better agreement between TRBJ2-7 and the DNA end casts doubt on the J call. In germline, CDR1 is LNHNV, CDR2 YYDKDF (reference sequence). The CDR3 length is 17 residues. CDR3 region: CATSRGSGQGKYNEQYF. CDR3 nucleotides: TGTGCCACCAGCAGAGGCTCAGGACAGGGGAAATACAATGAGCAGTACTTC.

Regarding this clonotype: This clone may be a read error of a much larger clone one base away. The genes are TRBV29-1 and TRBJ2-7, with D possibly matching TRBD2 (6 bases). This CDR3 has 13 residues. The germline gives CDR1 SQVTM, CDR2 ANQGSEA. CDR3 in DNA: TGCAGCGTTGCCCGGGACTCCTCCTACGAGCAGTGCTTC. It is translated as CSVARDSSYEQCF.

The J gene is TRBJ2-7, the V gene TRBV5-1; 10 positions match TRBD2. The CDR3 has 14 amino acids. J was trimmed by 5 bases and V by 4 bases; bases with no gene match: 6. CDR1 is SGHRS, CDR2 YFSETQ, per germline. The CDR3: CASSRTSGIHEQYF. CDR3 nucleotide sequence: TGCGCCAGCAGCAGAACTAGCGGGATACACGAGCAGTACTTC.

This clonotype was seen repeatedly, ten times or more. The chain links TRBV7-9 to TRBJ2-7; unclear D gene. V lost 6 bases and J lost 3, with 9 bases in between. CDR3 size: 12 residues. The germline CDR1 and CDR2 sequences are SEHNR and FQNEAQ (reference sequence). The CDR3 loop is CASREQSYEQYF. DNA for the CDR3: TGTGCCAGCAGGGAACAGAGCTACGAGCAGTACTTC.

This clonotype was seen more than once but under ten times. The chain couples TRBV6-6 to TRBJ2-3; no firm D call. Germline V gene sequence: CDR1 MNHNY, CDR2 SVGAGI (reference sequence). Between the trimmed V and J ends, which lost 9 bases and 1 base, there was a span of 8 bases. This CDR3 region has 12 residues. The CDR3 coding sequence is TGTGCCAGTACGGTGGGCACAGATACGCAGTATTTT. Protein sequence: CASTVGTDTQYF.

The chain has TRBV5-1 and TRBJ2-3; 15 bases fit TRBD2. V was clipped by 4 bases and J by 5 bases; unmatched bases: 11. The germline gives CDR1 SGHRS, CDR2 YFSETQ. The CDR3 contains 18 residues. The CDR3 sequence: CASSRFGLAGGPLDTQYF. As DNA, the CDR3 is TGCGCCAGCAGCCGCTTTGGACTAGCGGGAGGGCCTTTAGATACGCAGTATTTT.

This clonotype was detected a few times. The genes are TRBV6-5 and TRBJ2-7; no clear D gene. The CDR3 is 14 residues long. CDR1 is MNHEY, CDR2 SVGAGI, per germline. V gave up 0 bases and J gave up 6 bases, with 12 bases separating them. The CDR3 DNA sequence: TGTGCCAGCAGTTACTCGAGAGCCTCTCGCGAGCAGTACTTC. Its translation is CASSYSRASREQYF.

The V call is TRBV7-6, the J call TRBJ1-1; TRBD1 matches at 7 bases. Losses at the gene ends were 4 bases for V and 3 bases for J; bases not matched to a gene: 5. The CDR3 contains 14 residues. The V gene's germline CDR1 is SGHVS and CDR2 FNYEAQ. In DNA, the CDR3 is TGTGCCAGCAGCTCCCCAGGACAGGACACTGAAGCTTTCTTT. Translating gives CASSSPGQDTEAFF.

This clonotype occurred a few times. The rearrangement uses TRBV12-3 or TRBV12-4 and TRBJ1-2; D call uncertain. V lost 8 bases and J 4 bases, leaving 17 bases between the germline ends. The CDR3 covers 14 residues. CDR3 nucleotide sequence: TGTGCCAGCGAATTGGCGATTACCCCCTATGGCTACACCTTC. Residues: CASELAITPYGYTF.

This chain joins TRBV18 and TRBJ2-7; 10 bases agree with TRBD1. V trimming: 6 bases; J trimming: 0 bases; junction bases outside the gene matches: 20. The CDR3 is made up of 20 amino acids. Germline loops: CDR1 KGHSH, CDR2 LQKENI. The CDR3 loop is CASSPRTGQGTVESSYEQYF. The CDR3 DNA is TGTGCCAGCTCGCCCCGGACGGGACAGGGGACCGTTGAAAGCTCCTACGAGCAGTACTTC. Drawing the rest from reference TRBV18 and TRBJ2-7, the complete variable domain is NAGVMQNPRHLVRRRGQEARLRCSPMKGHSHVYWYRQLPEEGLKFMVYLQKENIIDESGMPKERFSAEFPKEGPSILRIQQVVRGDSAAYFCASSPRTGQGTVESSYEQYFGPGTRLTVT.

This chain links TRBV7-8 with TRBJ1-6; 7 bases match TRBD1. The germline V gene has CDR1 SGHVS and CDR2 FQNEAQ. Trimming cost V 6 bases and J 8 bases; bases outside gene matches: 10. This CDR3 spans 15 amino acids. The CDR3 is CASSPYGGGDSPLHF. CDR3 bases: TGTGCCAGCAGTCCATACGGAGGGGGCGATTCACCCCTCCACTTT.

This clonotype was seen at least ten times. The gene calls are TRBV28 and TRBJ2-7; the D call may be TRBD1 or TRBD2 (5 bases each). CDR1 and CDR2 (germline): MDHEN, SYDVKM. The CDR3 is 15 amino acids. The germline V and J ends were trimmed by 1 base and 5 bases, with 15 bases remaining between them. In nucleotides, the CDR3 is TGTGCCAGCAGTTTATTAACCGGGGCCAATGACGAGCAGTACTTC. Amino acid sequence: CASSLLTGANDEQYF.

The chain has TRBV7-2 and TRBJ2-3; 14 nucleotides line up with TRBD2. This CDR3 is built from 14 residues. Germline-derived CDR1 and CDR2 are SGHTA and FQGNSA. The J segment lost 8 bases and the V segment lost 10 bases, leaving 8 bases of the junction unmatched. CDR3 loop: CANAGTSGGGTQYF. CDR3 DNA sequence: TGTGCCAACGCCGGGACTAGCGGGGGAGGTACGCAGTATTTT.

The CDR3 coding sequence is TGTGCCAGCAGTGCCCCCCTGGTTAATGAGCAGTTCTTC. This codes for CASSAPLVNEQFF. The V and J genes are TRBV6-1 and TRBJ2-1; unclear D gene. Trimming stripped 4 bases from V and 7 bases from J, with 11 bases between. The CDR3 has 13 residues. Per the germline V gene, CDR1 is MNHNS and CDR2 is SASEGT.